Below are 12 T cell receptor beta chains sequenced from a single sample in a study of blood T cell repertoires in COVID-19. Generated by immunoSEQ multiplex PCR, the TCRdb table keeps only in-frame clones and is missing some. The repertoire consists of 140,000 to 150,000 clones, with 80% to 90% occurring once and the leading ten covering roughly 1.5%. Sequenced input: peripheral blood. These receptors all come from a woman in her forties or fifties with acute or convalescent COVID-19.

This clone is a singleton in its sample. The chain employs TRBV3-1 (or the pseudogene TRBV3-2) and TRBJ2-5; 8 nucleotides align to TRBD2. The junction had 3 bases not matched to a gene; V was cut back by 4 bases and J by 5 bases. CDR1 is LGHDT, CDR2 YNNKEL, per germline (reference sequence). The CDR3 consists of 13 residues. CDR3 residues: CASSPSGSETQYF. The DNA for the CDR3 is TGTGCCAGCAGCCCCAGCGGGAGTGAGACCCAGTACTTC.

This sequence joins TRBV2 and TRBJ2-1; a weak D match, TRBD2 (5 bases). Germline assignment: CDR1 SNHLY and CDR2 FYNNEI. V was cut by 5 bases and J by 1 base, with 9 bases left in between. This CDR3 has 14 amino acids. The CDR3 protein is CASSSRGSYNEQFF. The DNA of the CDR3 is TGTGCCAGCAGTTCCCGGGGTTCCTACAATGAGCAGTTCTTC.

V and J are TRBV4-2 and TRBJ2-3; 11 nucleotides line up with TRBD2. The CDR3 sequence is 18 residues long. V lost 2 bases and J lost 5; bases outside the gene matches: 12. CDR1 LGHNA and CDR2 YNFKEQ come from the germline V gene. The CDR3 region is CASSQLLNSGGAGDTQYF. CDR3 sequence (DNA): TGTGCCAGCAGCCAACTCCTGAATAGCGGGGGGGCCGGAGATACGCAGTATTTT.

The J gene is TRBJ2-2, the V gene TRBV5-4; TRBD1 is a possible D gene (5 bases). The V gene lost 1 base and the J gene lost 3 bases, with 10 bases spanning the gap. The CDR3 extends over 15 amino acids. Germline CDR1 and CDR2: SGHNT and YYREEE (reference sequence). CDR3 in amino acids: CASSLFQGDTGELFF. CDR3 nucleotide sequence: TGTGCCAGCAGCTTGTTCCAGGGTGACACCGGGGAGCTGTTTTTT.

V and J are TRBV7-9 and TRBJ2-7; D is possibly TRBD2 (6 bases). The V end was cut by 6 bases, the J end by 3 bases, with 9 bases between. The CDR3 length is 12 residues. Per the germline V gene, CDR1 is SEHNR and CDR2 is FQNEAQ (reference sequence). DNA of the CDR3: TGTGCCAGCAGACTGGAGGGCTACGAGCAGTACTTC. It is translated as CASRLEGYEQYF.

The chain recombines TRBV27 with TRBJ1-1, with a possible D match to TRBD1 (5 bases). CDR3 length: 14 residues. Germline CDR1 and CDR2: MNHEY and SMNVEV (reference sequence). V was clipped by 7 bases and J by 1 base, with 13 bases between them. This CDR3 is CASKIGQGNTEAFF. The CDR3 DNA follows: TGTGCCAGCAAGATCGGGCAGGGGAACACTGAAGCTTTCTTT.

The chain joins TRBV6-4 to TRBJ2-7, with TRBD1 identical over 8 bases. Germline values: CDR1 MRHNA, CDR2 SNTAGT. This CDR3 region has 14 residues. V trimming: 3 bases; J trimming: 4 bases; junction bases outside the gene matches: 5. CDR3 coding DNA: TGTGCCAGCAGTGAGGGGACAGGAACGTACGAGCAGTACTTC. This translates into CASSEGTGTYEQYF.

This clone was counted once. This rearrangement joins TRBV7-9 to TRBJ1-4; D is unclear. Germline V gives CDR1 SEHNR, CDR2 FQNEAQ (reference sequence). V lost 8 bases and J lost 1, with 8 bases in between. The CDR3 totals 13 residues. The CDR3 spells CASRSVTNEKLFF. The CDR3 coding sequence is TGTGCCAGCCGATCGGTAACTAATGAAAAACTGTTTTTT. Drawing the rest from reference TRBV7-9 and TRBJ1-4, the complete variable domain is DTGVSQNPRHKITKRGQNVTFRCDPISEHNRLYWYRQTLGQGPEFLTYFQNEAQLEKSRLLSDRFSAERPKGSFSTLEIQRTEQGDSAMYLCASRSVTNEKLFFGSGTQLSVL.

This clone was recorded only once. This CDR3 reads CSARRVLEQYF. The CDR3 DNA is TGCAGTGCTAGACGGGTACTCGAGCAGTACTTC. The chain combines TRBV20-1 with TRBJ2-7; no firm D call. Trimming removed 2 bases from V and 6 bases from J, with 8 bases in between. The germline CDR1 and CDR2 sequences are DFQATT and SNEGSKA (reference sequence). This CDR3 has 11 residues.

This clone was picked up one time. This chain connects TRBV7-3 to TRBJ2-5, with D perhaps matching TRBD2 (6 bases). The CDR3 is made up of 13 amino acids. Germline V lookup: CDR1 SGHTA, CDR2 FQGTGA. V lost 3 bases and J lost 4, with 9 bases in between. The CDR3 region has the DNA TGTGCCAGCAGCTTCTCCGGGGGAGAGACCCAGTACTTC. It encodes CASSFSGGETQYF.

V is TRBV6-4 and J is TRBJ2-1; the D gene is possibly TRBD2 (6 bases). V was shortened by 2 bases and J by 0 bases, with 29 bases between the two germline ends. The CDR3 totals 22 residues. Germline V lookup: CDR1 MRHNA, CDR2 SNTAGT. CDR3 region: CASSDKVSRGLHIHASYNEQFF. CDR3 nucleotide sequence: TGTGCCAGCAGTGACAAGGTGTCTCGGGGACTCCACATCCATGCCTCCTACAATGAGCAGTTCTTC.

For the CDR3, the DNA is TGCGCCAGCAGCTTGAATGACAGGGGGTCCAGCTCTGGAAACACCATATATTTT. It yields the protein CASSLNDRGSSSGNTIYF. The rearrangement uses TRBV5-1 and TRBJ1-3; 9 nucleotides align to TRBD1. With V trimmed by 1 base and J by 0 bases, 8 bases remained unmatched. Per the germline V gene, CDR1 is SGHRS and CDR2 is YFSETQ. The CDR3 extends over 18 amino acids.